The 3 T cell receptor beta chains given below trace back to one sample, sequenced in a study of CD8+ T cells in alopecia areata. In each case, RNA was isolated and then reverse transcribed into cDNA as the sequencing template. Some clones are missing from TCRdb's copy, which holds only in-frame ones; the method was immunoSEQ multiplex PCR. The profile shows about 200,000 clones, approximately 61% of them singletons. Sequencing used CD4+ T cells sorted from blood, obtained at week 0. These receptors all come from a human donor with alopecia areata.

The rearrangement links TRBV27 to TRBJ1-5, with D tentatively TRBD1 (5 bases). V shed 5 bases and J shed 0 bases, with 23 bases lying between them. This CDR3 has 19 residues. From germline, CDR1 is MNHEY and CDR2 SMNVEV (reference sequence). The CDR3 reads CASSPRTLRIGYSNQPQHF. The CDR3 DNA sequence: TGTGCCAGCAGTCCCAGGACACTCCGCATAGGATATAGCAATCAGCCCCAGCATTTT.

This clone occurred a few times. This CDR3 is CASSRDQGVREQYF. CDR3 bases: TGTGCCAGCAGCCGGGATCAGGGTGTGCGGGAGCAGTACTTC. This chain connects TRBV6-1 to TRBJ2-7; D assignment may be TRBD1 or TRBD2 (5 bases each). Germline V gene data show CDR1 as MNHNS and CDR2 as SASEGT. V was trimmed by 6 bases and J by 7 bases, leaving 19 bases between them. The CDR3 contains 14 residues.

The chain employs TRBV15 and TRBJ2-1, with 8 bases aligning to TRBD1. After removal of 3 bases from V and 6 bases from J, the junction contained 7 bases not matched to a gene. In germline, CDR1 is LNHNV, CDR2 YYDKDF (reference sequence). CDR3 length: 15 residues. Written as DNA, the CDR3 is TGTGCCACCAGCAGGACGGACAGGGTCGGCAATGAGCAGTTCTTC. Translation gives CATSRTDRVGNEQFF.